This record concerns one T cell receptor (beta chain) sequence. Its specificity is unknown. V was pared by 0 bases and J by 4 bases, with 7 bases between. This CDR3 contains 13 residues. CDR1 SGHRS and CDR2 YFSETQ come from the germline V gene. An Oncomine TCR Beta short-read assay was used to sequence the DNA from cultured CD4+ T cells. TCRdb called the PCR reads again in MiXCR, with one record for every CDR3 protein. The sample holds some 10,000 distinct CDR3 sequences, 56% seen once. The data are from a study of vaccination and CD4 T cells after COVID-19. Turning to the study itself: For control cultures, the treatment was a CEFX pool, an HIV-1 Nef pool, or no peptide.

The sample's treatment: roughly 10-day PBMC culture with coronavirus spike peptide pools or control peptides (ViraFEST assay). Study outcomes and limitations: Spike mono-reactivity marked 304 of 307 vaccine-specific clones in convalescent patients.

The origin of this receptor is a human donor who had recovered from COVID-19. Sequencing input: CD4+ T cells from blood, cultured in vitro. The chain uses TRBV5-1 and TRBJ2-5; the D is unclear. CDR3 in DNA: TGCGCCAGCAGCTTGGAGTTGGGAGAGACCCAGTACTTC. As protein: CASSLELGETQYF.